These 19 T cell receptor beta chains were all obtained from the same sample, sequenced in a study of T cells in women clearing cervical HPV infection. Clones were read by immunoSEQ multiplex PCR, and TCRdb kept only the in-frame ones, dropping some. The sample has some 30,000 clones. Sample: blood buffy coat. Source of these receptors: a woman aged 18 to 75 with a cervical HPV16 infection that either progressed to CIN3+ or cleared (not recorded which).

Notes on this clone: From the germline J gene comes the end of the CDR3, since the read stops 3 residues before it. The chain links TRBV2 to TRBJ1-1; 8 positions agree with TRBD1. Germline V lookup: CDR1 SNHLY, CDR2 FYNNEI. The CDR3 has 12 amino acids. Trimming removed 6 bases from V and 7 bases from J; junction bases left unmatched: 4. This CDR3 reads CASSGTGGEAFF. The sequenced CDR3 bases are TGTGCCAGCAGCGGGACAGGAGGTGAA.

On this clone: The read terminates 3 residues before the CDR3 end, so the remaining end is supplied by the germline J gene. The chain is built from TRBV5-1 and TRBJ2-4; 10 bases agree with TRBD2. Germline CDR1 and CDR2: SGHRS and YFSETQ. This CDR3 has 16 residues. The CDR3 bases that were read are TGCGCCAGCAGAGAATTACTAGCGGGGTTTAAGGAGACT. Translated: CASRELLAGFKET. The CDR3 in full is CASRELLAGFKETQYF.

Of note for this clone: The read terminates 3 residues ahead of where the CDR3 ends, so the germline J gene completes it. V gene TRBV18 combines with J gene TRBJ1-1; no clear D gene. The CDR3 sequence is 12 residues long. Germline-derived CDR1 and CDR2 are KGHSH and LQKENI. The CDR3 is CASSPPTGGAFF. CDR3 DNA (partial): TGTGCCAGCTCACCACCGACCGGCGGT.

The CDR3 here is CASSPPFGEEETQYF. The sequenced part of the CDR3 DNA is TGTGCCAGCAGCCCACCTTTCGGGGAGGAAGAGACG. The genes are TRBV7-6 and TRBJ2-3, with D tentatively TRBD2 (6 bases). The read falls 3 residues short of the CDR3 end, and the missing part is taken from the germline J gene. Germline V gene sequence: CDR1 SGHVS, CDR2 FNYEAQ. The CDR3 consists of 15 residues.

A note on this clone: The sequence runs out 3 residues before the end of the CDR3; the remainder is reconstructed from the germline J gene. This chain uses TRBV5-1 with TRBJ2-4, with D perhaps TRBD1 (5 bases). This CDR3 contains 16 residues. The germline V and J ends were trimmed by 0 bases and 2 bases, with 12 bases remaining between them. Germline V gives CDR1 SGHRS, CDR2 YFSETQ. This chain's CDR3 is CASSLVQGGTKNIQYF. Partial CDR3 DNA: TGCGCCAGCAGCTTGGTTCAGGGCGGAACCAAAAACATT.

With regard to this clone: The CDR3 end falls 3 residues outside the read, so it is completed with the germline J gene. The V gene is TRBV7-2, the J gene TRBJ2-7; 10 bases agree with TRBD2. V lost 6 bases to trimming and J lost 2 bases; unmatched junction nucleotides: 4. Germline values: CDR1 SGHTA, CDR2 FQGNSA. The CDR3 runs to 14 residues. The DNA read from the CDR3 is TGTGCCAGCAGTCGGACTAGCGGACCCTACGAG. It translates to CASSRTSGPYE. The full CDR3 sequence reads CASSRTSGPYEQYF.

In the case of this clone: The read finishes 3 residues shy of the CDR3 end, and the germline J gene is used to complete it. J is TRBJ2-7 and V is TRBV20-1, with 9 bases aligning to TRBD1. V shed 4 bases, J shed 4 bases, and the junction held 2 bases outside the gene matches. Germline V CDR1 and CDR2: DFQATT, SNEGSKA (reference sequence). CDR3 length: 12 residues. The sequenced CDR3 bases are TGCAGTGCTAATGACAGGGGGTACGAG. Its translation is CSANDRGYE. The entire CDR3 protein is CSANDRGYEQYF.

Comments on this clone: The read is 3 residues too short to cover the CDR3 end, so that end is filled in from the germline J gene. The V and J genes are TRBV19 and TRBJ2-7, with D maybe TRBD1 (5 bases). The CDR3 covers 14 residues. V was pared by 5 bases and J by 3 bases, with 14 bases between. Germline V lookup: CDR1 LNHDA, CDR2 SQIVND (reference sequence). CDR3 DNA (partial): TGTGCCAGTAGTTCGCGGACAAGGGACTACGAG. Translating gives CASSSRTRDYE. The entire CDR3 is CASSSRTRDYEQYF.

As concerns this clone: The CDR3 is cut off 3 residues early in the read; its end comes from the germline J gene. The chain is built from TRBV9 and TRBJ2-1, with 9 bases matching TRBD2. The CDR3 sequence is 13 residues long. V shed 4 bases and J 6 bases; nucleotides not matched to a gene: 2. CDR1 SGDLS and CDR2 YYNGEE come from the germline V gene. The sequenced CDR3 bases are TGTGCCAGCAGCAAGACTAGCGGCAATGAG. Its translation: CASSKTSGNE. The CDR3 in its entirety is CASSKTSGNEQFF.

Regarding this clone: With the read ending 3 residues before the CDR3 end, the germline J gene is used to fill in that end. V is TRBV20-1 and J is TRBJ2-1, with D possibly TRBD2 on 5 matching bases. CDR3 length: 15 residues. The V and J ends lost 5 bases and 6 bases respectively, with 20 bases between them. Germline V gives CDR1 DFQATT, CDR2 SNEGSKA (reference sequence). CDR3 residues: CSAYNSLSESNEQFF. The sequenced CDR3 bases are TGCAGTGCTTACAACTCTCTTAGCGAATCCAATGAG.

Concerning this clone: The read gets to within 3 residues of the CDR3 end, and the germline J gene fills in the rest. The genes are TRBV19 and TRBJ2-1, with TRBD2 identical over 10 bases. CDR1 and CDR2 (germline): LNHDA, SQIVND (reference sequence). Trimming removed 6 bases from V and 4 bases from J; junction bases left unmatched: 9. The CDR3 is made up of 16 amino acids. Partial CDR3 DNA: TGTGCCAGTAGGCGGAGTAGCGGGGGGATATACAATGAG. Its translation is CASRRSSGGIYNE. The whole CDR3 sequence reads CASRRSSGGIYNEQFF.

Remarks on this clone: The CDR3 goes on 3 residues after the read ends, and that part is filled in from the germline J gene. The genes are TRBV12-3 or TRBV12-4 and TRBJ1-5, with 7 positions matching TRBD1. The CDR3 runs to 13 residues. The V gene end was trimmed by 6 bases and the J gene end by 5 bases; junction bases not matched to a gene: 4. CDR3 DNA, as far as it was read: TGTGCCAGCAGCTTAACAGGGGATCAGCCC. Protein: CASSLTGDQP. The CDR3 reads in full as CASSLTGDQPQHF.

Comments on this clone: With the read ending 3 residues before the CDR3 end, the germline J gene is used to fill in that end. The rearrangement uses TRBV20-1 and TRBJ1-1, with a weak D call TRBD1 (6 bases). The germline V and J ends were trimmed by 5 bases and 1 base, with 11 bases remaining between them. The CDR3 totals 13 residues. The germline CDR1 and CDR2 sequences are DFQATT and SNEGSKA (reference sequence). Here the CDR3 reads CSAGRGGNTEAFF. The DNA read from the CDR3 is TGCAGTGCTGGGAGAGGGGGGAACACTGAA.

Worth noting for this clone: The read ends 3 residues shy of where the CDR3 ends; the end is completed using the germline J gene. J is TRBJ2-2 and V is TRBV7-3; D perhaps matches TRBD2 (5 bases). Germline-derived CDR1 and CDR2 are SGHTA and FQGTGA. The CDR3 sequence is 13 residues long. V lost 5 bases, J lost 7 bases, and 11 bases lay in between. CDR3: CASSRGASGELFF. The CDR3 DNA, read in part, is TGTGCCAGCAGCCGGGGAGCGAGCGGGGAG. The full variable domain, in which reference TRBV7-3 and TRBJ2-2 provide the parts outside the CDR3, is GAGVSQTPSNKVTEKGKYVELRCDPISGHTALYWYRQSLGQGPEFLIYFQGTGAADDSGLPNDRFFAVRPEGSVSTLKIQRTERGDSAVYLCASSRGASGELFFGEGSRLTVL.

In the case of this clone: The read halts 3 residues ahead of the CDR3 end, with the missing end drawn from the germline J gene. V usage is TRBV19 and J usage is TRBJ1-4; TRBD1 is a possible D gene (6 bases). The CDR3 has 13 amino acids. V lost 5 bases and J 7 bases, leaving 11 bases between the germline ends. The V gene's germline CDR1 is LNHDA and CDR2 SQIVND (reference sequence). The CDR3 loop reads CASSANRVEKLFF. The covered CDR3 bases are TGTGCCAGTAGTGCCAACAGGGTTGAAAAA.

As concerns this clone: The read terminates 3 residues ahead of where the CDR3 ends, so the germline J gene completes it. The V call is TRBV2, the J call TRBJ1-4, with a possible D match to TRBD1 (5 bases). CDR1 is SNHLY, CDR2 FYNNEI, per germline. The CDR3 loop spans 14 amino acids. V was clipped by 3 bases and J by 8 bases, with 13 bases between them. The CDR3 DNA, read in part, is TGTGCCAGCAGTGACGGGCGCAGGGCCGAAAAA. As protein: CASSDGRRAEK. The CDR3 in full is CASSDGRRAEKLFF.

On this clone: The observed sequence ends 3 residues before the CDR3 terminus, with the missing tail filled in from the germline J gene. The genes are TRBV29-1 and TRBJ2-1, with 7 positions matching TRBD2. This CDR3 region has 12 residues. The J segment lost 9 bases and the V segment lost 6 bases, leaving 8 bases of the junction unmatched. Germline V CDR1 and CDR2: SQVTM, ANQGSEA. CDR3 protein: CSVAGYGGEQFF. The covered CDR3 bases are TGCAGCGTAGCGGGATATGGTGGTGAG.

About this clone: From the germline J gene comes the end of the CDR3, since the read stops 3 residues before it. V is TRBV6-1 and J is TRBJ2-7; TRBD1 aligns across 9 bases. Germline CDR1 and CDR2: MNHNS and SASEGT. V gave up 4 bases and J gave up 4 bases; unmatched junction bases: 2. The CDR3 is 13 residues long. CDR3 DNA, as far as it was read: TGTGCCAGCAGTGGACAGGGGGTGTACGAG. This encodes CASSGQGVYE. The whole CDR3 sequence reads CASSGQGVYEQYF.

As regards this clone: The read falls 3 residues short of the CDR3 end, and the missing part is taken from the germline J gene. This chain uses TRBV19 with TRBJ1-5; tentative D call: TRBD1 (6 bases). Germline V lookup: CDR1 LNHDA, CDR2 SQIVND (reference sequence). V lost 3 bases and J lost 4, with 19 bases in between. CDR3 length: 17 amino acids. Partial CDR3 DNA: TGTGCCAGTAGTATCGGAATATTAAGGGACACGAATCAGCCC. It encodes CASSIGILRDTNQP. The CDR3 in its entirety is CASSIGILRDTNQPQHF. The whole variable domain, remainder taken from reference TRBV19 and TRBJ1-5, is DGGITQSPKYLFRKEGQNVTLSCEQNLNHDAMYWYRQDPGQGLRLIYYSQIVNDFQKGDIAEGYSVSREKKESFPLTVTSAQKNPTAFYLCASSIGILRDTNQPQHFGDGTRLSIL.